This passage covers 29 T cell receptor beta chains from one sample sequenced in a study of tumor-infiltrating lymphocytes in primary liver carcinoma (dated by TCRdb to about 2017). Total RNA and DNA were co-extracted without cell sorting from roughly 20-30 mg of bulk tissue using the AllPrep DNA/RNA mini kit. The instrument given in TCRdb is Illumina HiSeq 2500. A constant-region primer and ProtoScript II reverse transcriptase were used to reverse-transcribe TCRbeta-specific cDNA from about 0.55 ug total RNA. Construction of the TCRbeta libraries relied on three nested rounds of multiplex PCR, following a slightly modified ARM-PCR procedure. Multiplex TRBV1-TRBV30 forward primers and a Cbeta reverse primer were used in the first two PCR rounds, each of which was run for around 10 cycles. TCRdb's own reprocessing of the public reads used fastp at Q25 and MiXCR and kept productive beta chains. CDR3 protein sequences are deduplicated, and each keeps its most common genes and DNA. The sample table holds 90,000 to 150,000 distinct CDR3 sequences, of which around 70% were seen once. The ten largest clonotypes hold over 6.5% of the sample.

Sample: tumor-adjacent normal liver tissue. The receptors derive from a woman in her sixties or seventies with primary liver carcinoma and hepatitis B virus infection.

In its sample, this clonotype was seen once. An end of the junction does not agree with germline; a read error may underlie this. The chain recombines TRBV6-1 with TRBJ2-5, with D perhaps TRBD2 (6 bases). The CDR3 extends over 17 amino acids. Germline CDR1 reads MNHNS; CDR2 reads SASEGT. DNA of the CDR3: TGTGCCAGAAGTGAAGGGACGGGAGTGCGTAGAGAAGAGACCCAGTACTTC. As protein: CARSEGTGVRREETQYF.

Notes on this clonotype: Because the CDR3 is missing its conserved closing phenylalanine or tryptophan, this is likely a read error. The J gene is TRBJ2-1, the V gene TRBV24-1; 9 bases agree with TRBD2. Per germline, CDR1 KGHDR and CDR2 SFDVKD. The length of the CDR3 is 15 residues. Trimming took 3 bases from V and 9 from J; bases not matched to a gene: 8. CDR3 coding DNA: TGTGCCACCAGTGATCCCGTAGCGGGAGTGGGTGAGCAGTTCCTC. It translates to CATSDPVAGVGEQFL.

The V call is TRBV11-3, the J call TRBJ1-2; TRBD1 matches at 7 bases. V shed 5 bases, J shed 5 bases, and the junction held 11 bases outside the gene matches. Per germline, CDR1 SGHNT and CDR2 YENEEA. The CDR3 totals 15 residues. The CDR3 region has the DNA TGTGCCAGCAGCCCACAACCGGACAGGCGTTATGGCTACACCTTC. This sequence encodes CASSPQPDRRYGYTF.

A word on this clonotype: The junction does not match germline at one end; this may be a read error. The chain employs TRBV6-2 or TRBV6-3 and TRBJ2-1; a possible D gene is TRBD1 (6 bases). The CDR3 consists of 15 residues. Germline assignment: CDR1 MNHEY and CDR2 SVGEGT. The CDR3 spells CTSRGSNRSYNEQFF. The CDR3, as DNA: TGTACCAGCAGGGGTAGTAACCGGTCCTACAATGAGCAGTTCTTC.

This chain connects TRBV12-3 or TRBV12-4 to TRBJ2-1; D uncertain. This CDR3 is 12 amino acids long. Trimming shortened V by 10 bases and J by 9 bases, and 16 bases separated the two germline ends. CDR3 region: CANRPPRGEQFF. The CDR3 DNA follows: TGTGCCAACAGACCCCCCCGAGGTGAGCAGTTCTTC.

Remarks on this clonotype: A read error may produce the germline difference seen at one junction end. This rearrangement joins TRBV12-3 or TRBV12-4 to TRBJ2-6; the D gene could be TRBD1 or TRBD2 (5 bases each). The CDR3 runs to 18 residues. CDR3 loop: CASSPSPGPRGGANVQTF. The CDR3 nucleotides read TGTGCCAGCAGTCCCAGCCCGGGACCCCGAGGAGGAGCCAACGTCCAGACTTTC.

The rearrangement links TRBV29-1 to TRBJ1-5, with 7 bases lining up with TRBD1. CDR1 and CDR2 (germline): SQVTM, ANQGSEA. The CDR3 is 13 residues long. The CDR3 loop is CIVETGLHQPQHF. CDR3 bases: TGCATCGTAGAGACAGGGCTTCATCAGCCCCAGCATTTT.

On this clonotype: The CDR3 does not end in the conserved phenylalanine or tryptophan, so this is likely a read error. V usage is TRBV28 and J usage is TRBJ2-1; possible D gene TRBD1, 6 bases. The germline V gene encodes CDR1 MDHEN and CDR2 SYDVKM. CDR3 length: 13 amino acids. The DNA for the CDR3 is TGTGTCAGCAGGGGAGACGCCTACAATGAGCAGTTCCTC. Its protein is CVSRGDAYNEQFL.

V and J are TRBV6-5 and TRBJ2-1; TRBD2 is a possible D gene (5 bases). The CDR3 covers 15 residues. V was shortened by 1 base and J by 6 bases, with 13 bases between the two germline ends. Germline lookup yields CDR1 MNHEY and CDR2 SVGAGI. CDR3 sequence reads: CASSYCRRLGNEQFF. CDR3 coding DNA: TGTGCCAGCAGTTACTGCAGGAGGCTCGGCAATGAGCAGTTCTTC.

Comment on this clonotype: No conserved phenylalanine or tryptophan is present at the end of the CDR3, so a read error is the likely explanation. The chain uses TRBV11-2 and TRBJ2-1; TRBD1 is a possible D gene (6 bases). This CDR3 is built from 16 residues. Trimming shortened V by 0 bases and J by 8 bases, and 17 bases separated the two germline ends. CDR1 SGHAT and CDR2 FQNNGV come from the germline V gene. For the CDR3, the DNA is TGTGCCAGCAGCTTAGATCTGACAGGTGGTGGCGATGAGCAGTTCCTC. Translating gives CASSLDLTGGGDEQFL.

Concerning this clonotype itself: A read error may be the cause here, since a much bigger clone is one base away. The V and J genes are TRBV6-5 and TRBJ1-1; TRBD1 agrees at 8 bases. Germline CDR1 reads MNHEY; CDR2 reads SVGAGI. The CDR3 has 13 residues. The chain's CDR3 is CVSSLPSDRETFF. The CDR3 DNA sequence: TGTGTCAGCAGTCTACCTTCGGACAGGGAAACTTTCTTT.

This clonotype was counted only a few times. A much larger clone is a single base away; this may be a read error. The J gene is TRBJ1-2, the V gene TRBV5-4; D gene unclear. The germline V gene has CDR1 SGHNT and CDR2 YYREEE (reference sequence). This CDR3 comprises 16 residues. The CDR3, as DNA: TGTGTCAGCAGCTTGGCCATAACACGAGCAAACTATGGCTACACCTTC. It translates to CVSSLAITRANYGYTF. Supplemented by reference TRBV5-4 and TRBJ1-2, the full variable domain reads ETGVTQSPTHLIKTRGQQVTLRCSSQSGHNTVSWYQQALGQGPQFIFQYYREEENGRGNFPPRFSGLQFPNYSSELNVNALELDDSALYLCVSSLAITRANYGYTFGSGTRLTVV.

This clonotype was counted at least ten times. This chain links TRBV29-1 with TRBJ2-5; D is uncertain. This CDR3 region has 14 residues. Trimming removed 4 bases from V and 7 bases from J, with 19 bases in between. Germline values: CDR1 SQVTM, CDR2 ANQGSEA. The CDR3 spells CSVGSFDGSGTQYF. CDR3 nucleotides: TGCAGCGTTGGCTCATTCGACGGGTCGGGGACCCAGTACTTC.

As to this clonotype: One end of the junction fails to match germline, which may point to a read error. As DNA, the CDR3 is TGCGCCATCAGCTTTAGCGGGAGCCTGGATGAGCAGTTCTTC. It encodes CAISFSGSLDEQFF. The gene calls are TRBV5-1 and TRBJ2-1, with 9 bases aligning to TRBD2. The CDR3 totals 14 residues. Per the germline V gene, CDR1 is SGHRS and CDR2 is YFSETQ.

About this clonotype itself: A much bigger clone sits one base away, suggesting this may be a read error. V usage is TRBV2 and J usage is TRBJ2-1; maybe TRBD2 (5 bases). V lost 4 bases and J lost 8, with 9 bases in between. CDR3 length: 12 residues. Germline V lookup: CDR1 SNHLY, CDR2 FYNNEI. The CDR3 bases are TGTGCCAGCAGTGGGGTGGGAGATGAGCAGTTCTTC. This gives the protein CASSGVGDEQFF.

V and J are TRBV5-8 and TRBJ2-1; D gene ambiguous. This CDR3 is 11 amino acids long. V lost 10 bases to trimming and J lost 8 bases, with 13 bases between them. Germline CDR1 is SGHTS and CDR2 is YDEGEE. In nucleotides, the CDR3 is TGTGCCTTGGGTCGTTTCGATGAGCAGTTCTTC. This gives the protein CALGRFDEQFF.

To note about this clonotype: The conserved closing phenylalanine or tryptophan is absent in this CDR3, likely reflecting a read error. The chain links TRBV6-1 to TRBJ1-1; 7 bases are a match to TRBD1. With V trimmed by 3 bases and J by 6 bases, 13 bases remained unmatched. The CDR3 is 16 amino acids. Germline V gives CDR1 MNHNS, CDR2 SASEGT. CDR3 loop: CASSEGTGDSPAEAFS. In DNA, the CDR3 is TGTGCCAGCAGTGAGGGCACAGGGGATTCTCCTGCTGAAGCTTTCTCT.

This clonotype occurred many times. J is TRBJ2-2 and V is TRBV6-5; TRBD1 matches at 9 bases. The length of the CDR3 is 15 residues. From germline, CDR1 is MNHEY and CDR2 SVGAGI. V was clipped by 5 bases and J by 4 bases; unmatched bases: 5. The CDR3 protein is CASSTYRGLTGELFF. The DNA of the CDR3 is TGTGCCAGCAGTACCTACAGGGGGCTCACCGGGGAGCTGTTTTTT.

A remark on this clonotype: A read error is possible here, since a much larger clone lies one base away. The rearrangement joins TRBV30 to TRBJ1-1; 8 bases are a match to TRBD1. The germline V gene encodes CDR1 GTSNPN and CDR2 SVGIG (reference sequence). The CDR3 sequence is 14 residues long. The CDR3 bases are TGTTCCTGGAGGGGAACAGGGGGTTACACTGAAGCTTTCTTT. Its translation: CSWRGTGGYTEAFF.

The chain carries TRBV4-1 and TRBJ1-4; D not resolved. This CDR3 has 16 amino acids. Germline V gene sequence: CDR1 MGHRA, CDR2 YSYEKL. The V gene lost 10 bases and the J gene lost 0 bases, with 18 bases spanning the gap. In DNA form, the CDR3 reads TGCGCCACTAGCCAAAAGGCTCCTCCAACTAATGAAAAACTGTTTTTT. The encoded protein is CATSQKAPPTNEKLFF.

This clonotype was seen only a few times. Since a much larger clone is just one base distant, this may be a read error. This rearrangement joins TRBV28 to TRBJ2-1, with D possibly matching TRBD2 (6 bases). The CDR3 is 14 amino acids. In germline, CDR1 is MDHEN, CDR2 SYDVKM. CDR3 residues: CVSSRGSLNNEQFF. DNA for the CDR3: TGTGTCAGCAGTCGGGGGAGCCTGAACAATGAGCAGTTCTTC.

The chain is built from TRBV20-1 and TRBJ2-1; no firm D call. The V end was cut by 0 bases, the J end by 2 bases, with 11 bases between. The CDR3 length is 15 residues. Germline CDR1 reads DFQATT; CDR2 reads SNEGSKA (reference sequence). The CDR3 sequence: CSARDPAAPYNEQFF. The CDR3 region has the DNA TGCAGTGCTAGAGATCCCGCGGCTCCCTACAATGAGCAGTTCTTC.

The gene calls are TRBV7-3 and TRBJ1-1, with D tentatively TRBD1 (5 bases). The CDR3 loop spans 14 amino acids. The germline CDR1 and CDR2 sequences are SGHTA and FQGTGA. Trimming cost V 2 bases and J 5 bases, with 12 bases left between them. The CDR3, as DNA: TGTGCCAGCAGCTTAGCCGGGGGGGGGACTGAAGCTTTCTTT. Residues: CASSLAGGGTEAFF.

On this clonotype itself: Because it lacks the conserved phenylalanine or tryptophan at the end, this CDR3 is likely a read error. The V call is TRBV6-1, the J call TRBJ2-2; D unclear. Trimming pared 6 bases from V and 7 bases from J, leaving 12 bases between. CDR1 and CDR2 from the germline V gene are MNHNS and SASEGT. The CDR3 consists of 13 residues. The CDR3 sequence is CASRADSDGELFY. In nucleotides, the CDR3 is TGTGCCAGCAGGGCGGATTCCGACGGGGAGCTGTTTTAT.

Turning to this clonotype: One base away lies a much larger clone, so this may be a sequencing read error. This chain uses TRBV30 with TRBJ1-5; D gene uncertain. Per the germline V gene, CDR1 is GTSNPN and CDR2 is SVGIG (reference sequence). V was cut by 8 bases and J by 5 bases, with 4 bases left in between. This CDR3 is built from 9 residues. Written as DNA, the CDR3 is TGTGCCAGTCATCAGCCCCAGCATTTT. Translated: CASHQPQHF.

The J gene is TRBJ2-2, the V gene TRBV6-1, with TRBD1 identical over 9 bases. J lost 4 bases, V lost 11 bases, and 14 bases had no gene match. CDR1 and CDR2 (germline): MNHNS, SASEGT. The CDR3 has 16 amino acids. The CDR3 region has the DNA TGTGCCGACAGTGTCCCTCCGGGACAGGGCACCGGGGAGCTGTTTTTT. Translated: CADSVPPGQGTGELFF.

Ten or more counts support this clonotype. The V call is TRBV29-1, the J call TRBJ2-7; 7 nucleotides agree with TRBD1. CDR3 length: 14 residues. Trimming cost V 4 bases and J 4 bases; bases outside gene matches: 10. CDR1 is SQVTM and CDR2 is ANQGSEA in the germline V gene. The CDR3 sequence: CSVAGTAATYEQYF. As DNA, the CDR3 is TGCAGCGTTGCGGGGACAGCGGCAACATACGAGCAGTACTTC.

As concerns this clonotype: A clone one base away is much larger, so this may be a read error. The chain couples TRBV28 to TRBJ1-2, with TRBD1 matching over 8 bases. Trimming removed 8 bases from V and 5 bases from J; junction bases left unmatched: 10. The CDR3 is made up of 14 amino acids. Germline V lookup: CDR1 MDHEN, CDR2 SYDVKM. Here the CDR3 reads CASSIRGLKYGYTF. The CDR3 bases are TGTGCCAGCTCGATCAGGGGGCTGAAATATGGCTACACCTTC.

This clonotype was detected only a few times. The conserved final phenylalanine or tryptophan is absent from the CDR3, which likely points to a read error. The V gene is TRBV11-1, the J gene TRBJ2-4; TRBD2 matches at 13 bases. CDR1 is SGHAT and CDR2 is FQDESV in the germline V gene (reference sequence). The CDR3 extends over 17 amino acids. This CDR3 reads CASGFPGTSGTKNIQYL. The CDR3 bases are TGTGCCAGCGGCTTTCCCGGGACTAGCGGGACCAAAAACATTCAGTACTTA.